These 28 T cell receptor beta chains originate from one sample sequenced in a study of blood T cell repertoires in COVID-19 (dated by TCRdb to 2018 to 2021). The library was built by means of the immunoSEQ multiplex PCR assay. TCRdb carries this immuneACCESS record with in-frame sequences only. Its versions omit some clonotypes, under half of them owing to an unresolved V gene in the studies checked, with the rest unexplained. The sample table shows some 240,000 clones, and around 82% are seen once. In total, the top ten clones hold more than 3% of the sample. The material sequenced was PBMCs or T cells enriched from blood (not recorded which). The receptor set was obtained from a man aged 50-59 years who had recovered from COVID-19.

This clone was seen a single time. The chain employs TRBV12-3 or TRBV12-4 and TRBJ2-7, with a weak D call TRBD2 (5 bases). This CDR3 has 13 residues. With 7 bases removed from V and 5 bases from J, the gap between germline ends came to 15 bases. The chain's CDR3 is CASTVDGVHEQYF. CDR3 sequence (DNA): TGTGCCAGCACCGTGGACGGGGTCCACGAGCAGTACTTC.

V usage is TRBV24-1 and J usage is TRBJ2-3; 8 bases agree with TRBD2. Germline V gives CDR1 KGHDR, CDR2 SFDVKD. The CDR3 has 14 residues. With 3 bases clipped from V and 3 bases from J, the junction kept 1 base outside the gene matches. The CDR3 region is CATSDAGGTDTQYF. CDR3 nucleotide sequence: TGTGCCACCAGTGATGCGGGGGGAACAGATACGCAGTATTTT.

J is TRBJ2-2 and V is TRBV11-2; 13 bases match TRBD2. From germline, CDR1 is SGHAT and CDR2 FQNNGV. This CDR3 is built from 17 residues. The J segment lost 8 bases and the V segment lost 5 bases, leaving 11 bases of the junction unmatched. The CDR3 here is CASSPLRTSGRVGELFF. CDR3 DNA sequence: TGTGCCAGCAGCCCACTCCGGACTAGCGGGAGAGTGGGGGAGCTGTTTTTT.

This clone was seen only a few times. The chain is built from TRBV6-1 and TRBJ1-5, with D unresolved. CDR3 size: 14 residues. Germline values: CDR1 MNHNS, CDR2 SASEGT. V shed 2 bases and J shed 4 bases, with 9 bases lying between them. The CDR3 loop reads CASSEMGLNQPQHF. The CDR3 DNA is TGTGCCAGCAGTGAAATGGGCCTTAATCAGCCCCAGCATTTT.

With regard to this clone: In the same sample, other DNA sequences code for this CDR3. The genes are TRBV5-1 and TRBJ2-3; no firm D call. The CDR3 runs 13 residues. Germline values: CDR1 SGHRS, CDR2 YFSETQ. Trimming shortened V by 4 bases and J by 0 bases, and 6 bases separated the two germline ends. In DNA form, the CDR3 reads TGCGCCAGCAGCCCTCTAAGCACAGATACGCAGTATTTT. The encoded protein is CASSPLSTDTQYF.

The J gene is TRBJ1-2, the V gene TRBV5-1; TRBD1 matches at 8 bases. The germline CDR1 and CDR2 sequences are SGHRS and YFSETQ. The CDR3 runs to 15 residues. The trim removed 4 bases at V and 4 bases at J, leaving 9 bases unmatched. The CDR3 DNA is TGCGCCAGCAGCCCGGAAGGACAGGGAATCTATGGCTACACCTTC. Amino acids: CASSPEGQGIYGYTF.

The J gene is TRBJ1-5, the V gene TRBV6-5, with unresolved D. V lost 7 bases and J lost 4, with 11 bases in between. Germline-derived CDR1 and CDR2 are MNHEY and SVGAGI. The CDR3 consists of 13 residues. CDR3 sequence: CASTSGGNQPQHF. The DNA for the CDR3 is TGTGCCAGCACCTCGGGCGGGAATCAGCCCCAGCATTTT.

The V and J genes are TRBV7-9 and TRBJ2-1; 7 nucleotides line up with TRBD2. This CDR3 spans 16 amino acids. Germline CDR1 and CDR2: SEHNR and FQNEAQ (reference sequence). J gave up 2 bases and V 4 bases, and 8 bases lay outside the gene matches. The CDR3 DNA follows: TGTGCCAGCAGCTCTGTCAGGCTAGCGGCCTACAATGAGCAGTTCTTC. Protein sequence: CASSSVRLAAYNEQFF.

The chain uses TRBV3-1 (or the pseudogene TRBV3-2) and TRBJ2-7, with 9 bases fitting TRBD2. The CDR3 has 14 residues. CDR1 is LGHDT and CDR2 is YNNKEL in the germline V gene (reference sequence). CDR3 residues: CAVGGSGSWGEQYF. The CDR3 bases are TGTGCGGTAGGAGGTAGCGGGAGTTGGGGCGAGCAGTACTTC.

The chain links TRBV2 to TRBJ1-4; TRBD1 is a possible D gene (6 bases). The CDR3 has 17 amino acids. The germline V gene encodes CDR1 SNHLY and CDR2 FYNNEI. The V gene lost 8 bases and the J gene lost 0 bases, with 19 bases spanning the gap. CDR3 region: CASGPGAGRATNEKLFF. CDR3 coding DNA: TGTGCCAGCGGTCCGGGGGCGGGGAGGGCAACTAATGAAAAACTGTTTTTT.

The chain uses TRBV29-1 and TRBJ2-7; 12 bases are a match to TRBD2. CDR3 size: 16 residues. With V trimmed by 1 base and J by 3 bases, 7 bases remained unmatched. Germline CDR1 and CDR2: SQVTM and ANQGSEA. CDR3 residues: CSVEGASGRVGYEQYF. For the CDR3, the DNA is TGCAGCGTTGAAGGGGCTAGCGGGAGGGTCGGCTACGAGCAGTACTTC.

In this sample, this clone turned up a few times. The rearrangement uses TRBV24-1 and TRBJ2-7, with TRBD1 matching 9 bases. Germline V gene lookup returns CDR1 KGHDR and CDR2 SFDVKD. CDR3 length: 14 amino acids. V dropped 6 bases and J dropped 4; count of bases not matched to a gene: 6. This CDR3 reads CATSNRDRVYEQYF. The CDR3 DNA follows: TGTGCCACCAGTAATAGGGACAGGGTATACGAGCAGTACTTC.

V gene TRBV6-5 combines with J gene TRBJ1-5; TRBD1 agrees at 11 bases. Germline V gene data show CDR1 as MNHEY and CDR2 as SVGAGI. V was clipped by 6 bases and J by 7 bases; unmatched bases: 8. The CDR3 totals 15 residues. CDR3 residues: CASSPGQGGGQPQHF. The CDR3 DNA reads as TGTGCCAGCAGCCCGGGACAGGGGGGCGGACAGCCCCAGCATTTT.

The rearrangement links TRBV19 to TRBJ2-2; tentative D call: TRBD2 (6 bases). The CDR3 has 16 residues. Germline V gene data show CDR1 as LNHDA and CDR2 as SQIVND (reference sequence). With 9 bases removed from V and 0 bases from J, the gap between germline ends came to 17 bases. The CDR3 here is CASQPHGGANTGELFF. CDR3 nucleotide sequence: TGTGCCAGCCAACCCCACGGGGGAGCGAACACCGGGGAGCTGTTTTTT.

As to this clone: The same CDR3 arises from other DNA sequences in this sample as well. V usage is TRBV2 and J usage is TRBJ1-5; 7 bases map to TRBD1. This CDR3 has 14 amino acids. V was pared by 3 bases and J by 7 bases, with 6 bases of the junction left unmatched. The germline gives CDR1 SNHLY, CDR2 FYNNEI. CDR3 DNA sequence: TGTGCCAGCAGTGACAGGGGGGTCGGACAGCCCCAGCATTTT. This translates into CASSDRGVGQPQHF.

The chain has TRBV5-1 and TRBJ1-5; 8 bases fit TRBD1. The V and J ends lost 8 bases and 6 bases, in that order; junction bases with no gene match: 13. Germline lookup yields CDR1 SGHRS and CDR2 YFSETQ. This CDR3 is 15 amino acids long. This CDR3 reads CASFGRTGWIQPQHF. Here the CDR3 DNA reads TGCGCCAGTTTCGGGAGGACAGGGTGGATTCAGCCCCAGCATTTT.

The chain links TRBV7-2 to TRBJ1-2, with D hard to call. Per germline, CDR1 SGHTA and CDR2 FQGNSA. The CDR3 extends over 15 amino acids. V was pared by 1 base and J by 8 bases, with 17 bases between. CDR3 DNA sequence: TGTGCCAGCAGCTTAGAATCTTGGGCAGGCGGGGGCTACACCTTC. It specifies CASSLESWAGGGYTF.

The chain links TRBV7-3 to TRBJ2-5; perhaps TRBD1 as D (6 bases). V lost 5 bases and J 2 bases, leaving 9 bases between the germline ends. This CDR3 is built from 13 residues. Germline CDR1 and CDR2: SGHTA and FQGTGA. The CDR3 DNA reads as TGTGCCAGCAGCCGGGACACTCAAGAGACCCAGTACTTC. Residues: CASSRDTQETQYF.

V gene TRBV5-1 combines with J gene TRBJ2-3, with D maybe TRBD2 (5 bases). Germline CDR1 is SGHRS and CDR2 is YFSETQ. This CDR3 region has 17 residues. Trimming took 2 bases from V and 2 from J, leaving 18 bases between them. CDR3 protein: CASSFRGLSGPTDTQYF. The DNA for the CDR3 is TGCGCCAGCAGCTTCCGGGGTTTGAGCGGACCCACAGATACGCAGTATTTT.

The chain is built from TRBV10-3 and TRBJ1-5; D not certain. Germline-derived CDR1 and CDR2 are ENHRY and SYGVKD. The CDR3 has 15 amino acids. V was clipped by 4 bases and J by 5 bases, with 15 bases between them. CDR3 DNA sequence: TGTGCCATCAGTGTCGGCCAGGCGGGCGATCAGCCCCAGCATTTT. This sequence encodes CAISVGQAGDQPQHF.

This chain uses TRBV9 with TRBJ2-1; 11 nucleotides line up with TRBD2. The germline V gene encodes CDR1 SGDLS and CDR2 YYNGEE. The CDR3 is 18 amino acids. The trim removed 10 bases at V and 0 bases at J, leaving 15 bases unmatched. CDR3 nucleotides: TGTGCCCGACCAACACCGGGACTAGCGGCAAGCTCCTACAATGAGCAGTTCTTC. Its translation: CARPTPGLAASSYNEQFF.

The rearrangement links TRBV11-2 to TRBJ2-7, with 8 bases lining up with TRBD2. J was trimmed by 4 bases and V by 6 bases; bases with no gene match: 14. CDR3 size: 16 residues. CDR1 is SGHAT, CDR2 FQNNGV, per germline. CDR3 amino acids: CASRHPGGGRPYEQYF. CDR3 DNA: TGTGCCAGCAGGCACCCGGGGGGCGGGAGGCCTTACGAGCAGTACTTC.

The chain links TRBV5-1 to TRBJ2-2; unclear D gene. V lost 4 bases to trimming and J lost 5 bases, with 18 bases between them. The CDR3 runs 16 residues. The germline CDR1 and CDR2 sequences are SGHRS and YFSETQ. In DNA, the CDR3 is TGCGCCAGCAGCCCGACTTGGATGACTGGGACCGGGGAGCTGTTTTTT. Translating gives CASSPTWMTGTGELFF.

The chain employs TRBV28 and TRBJ2-3; TRBD2 matches 15 bases. This CDR3 comprises 16 residues. V trimming: 4 bases; J trimming: 3 bases; junction bases outside the gene matches: 2. CDR1 is MDHEN, CDR2 SYDVKM, per germline. The CDR3, as DNA: TGTGCCAGCAGTTCGGGACTAGCGGGAGGAACAGATACGCAGTATTTT. Its protein product is CASSSGLAGGTDTQYF.

The chain employs TRBV14 and TRBJ1-6; possible D gene TRBD1, 5 bases. The CDR3 is made up of 14 amino acids. The germline CDR1 and CDR2 sequences are SGHDN and FVKESK. The V gene lost 1 base and the J gene lost 11 bases, with 12 bases spanning the gap. The CDR3 bases are TGTGCCAGCAGCCAAGCAGGGTCGGGTCCACCCCTCCACTTT. This codes for CASSQAGSGPPLHF.

The chain employs TRBV6-5 and TRBJ2-7; TRBD1 is a possible D gene (6 bases). This CDR3 is built from 14 residues. The germline V gene encodes CDR1 MNHEY and CDR2 SVGAGI. Trimming removed 6 bases from V and 2 bases from J, with 14 bases in between. The CDR3 reads CASSPGEQAYEQYF. The DNA of the CDR3 is TGTGCCAGCAGCCCAGGGGAGCAGGCCTACGAGCAGTACTTC.

The chain carries TRBV5-1 and TRBJ1-5; 10 nucleotides match TRBD1. Trimming cost V 3 bases and J 7 bases; bases outside gene matches: 7. The CDR3 covers 15 residues. The germline V gene has CDR1 SGHRS and CDR2 YFSETQ. This CDR3 is CASSWTGGEGQPQHF. CDR3 nucleotides: TGCGCCAGCAGCTGGACAGGGGGGGAAGGACAGCCCCAGCATTTT.

The rearrangement uses TRBV3-1 (or the pseudogene TRBV3-2) and TRBJ1-1; weak D call: TRBD1 (6 bases). Trimming left V 3 bases short and J 5 bases short, with 16 bases between. The CDR3 spans 15 residues. Germline lookup yields CDR1 LGHDT and CDR2 YNNKEL (reference sequence). This chain's CDR3 is CASSQLGRGRTEAFF. CDR3 nucleotide sequence: TGTGCCAGCAGCCAGCTGGGGAGGGGGAGGACTGAAGCTTTCTTT.